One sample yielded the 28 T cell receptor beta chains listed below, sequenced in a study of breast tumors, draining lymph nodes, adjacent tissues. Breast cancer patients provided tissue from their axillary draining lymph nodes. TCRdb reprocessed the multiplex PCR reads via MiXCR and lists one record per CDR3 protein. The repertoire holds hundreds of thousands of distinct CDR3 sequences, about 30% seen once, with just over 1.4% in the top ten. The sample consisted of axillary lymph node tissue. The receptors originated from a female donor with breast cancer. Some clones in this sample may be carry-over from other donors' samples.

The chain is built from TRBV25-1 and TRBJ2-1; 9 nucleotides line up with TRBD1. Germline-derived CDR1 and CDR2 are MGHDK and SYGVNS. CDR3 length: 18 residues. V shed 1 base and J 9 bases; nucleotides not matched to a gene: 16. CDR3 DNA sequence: TGTGCCAGCAGTGAATGGGGACAGGGACTCCTACGAGGGTCTGAGCAGTTCTTC. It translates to CASSEWGQGLLRGSEQFF.

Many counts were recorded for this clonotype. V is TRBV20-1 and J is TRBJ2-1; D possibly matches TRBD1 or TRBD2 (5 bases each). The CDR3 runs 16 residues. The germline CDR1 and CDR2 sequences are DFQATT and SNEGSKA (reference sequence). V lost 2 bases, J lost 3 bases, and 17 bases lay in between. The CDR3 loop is CSARTAGGIFYNEQFF. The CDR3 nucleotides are TGCAGTGCTAGAACGGCTGGGGGTATCTTCTACAATGAGCAGTTCTTC.

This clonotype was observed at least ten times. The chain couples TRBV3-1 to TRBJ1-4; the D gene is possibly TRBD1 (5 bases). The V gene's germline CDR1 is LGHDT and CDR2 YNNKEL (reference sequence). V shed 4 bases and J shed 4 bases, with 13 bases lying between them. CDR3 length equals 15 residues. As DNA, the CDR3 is TGTGCCAGCAGCCCCTCGTGGGGGAATAATGAAAAACTGTTTTTT. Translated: CASSPSWGNNEKLFF.

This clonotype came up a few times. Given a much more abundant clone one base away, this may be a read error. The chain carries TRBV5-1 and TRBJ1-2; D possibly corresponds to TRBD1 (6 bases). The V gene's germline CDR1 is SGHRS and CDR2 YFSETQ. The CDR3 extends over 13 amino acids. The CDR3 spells CASSLGGEDGYAF. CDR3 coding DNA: TGCGCCAGCAGCTTAGGGGGGGAGGATGGCTACGCCTTC.

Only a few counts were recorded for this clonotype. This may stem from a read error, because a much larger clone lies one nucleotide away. The CDR3 is CSALPSTSAPEQYF. The CDR3, as DNA: TGCAGTGCCCTACCCTCGACTAGCGCCCCCGAGCAGTACTTC. J is TRBJ2-7 and V is TRBV20-1, with 8 bases aligning to TRBD2. Losses at the gene ends were 6 bases for V and 6 bases for J; bases not matched to a gene: 13. The CDR3 runs 14 residues. The V gene's germline CDR1 is DFQATT and CDR2 SNEGSKA (reference sequence).

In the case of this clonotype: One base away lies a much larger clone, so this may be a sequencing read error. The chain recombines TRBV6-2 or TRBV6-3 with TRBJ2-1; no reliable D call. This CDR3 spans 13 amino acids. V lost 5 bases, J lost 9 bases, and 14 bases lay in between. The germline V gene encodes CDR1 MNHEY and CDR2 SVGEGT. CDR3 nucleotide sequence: TGTGCCAGCAGTGTTTTTCTGCGCAGTGAGCAGTTCTTC. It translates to CASSVFLRSEQFF.

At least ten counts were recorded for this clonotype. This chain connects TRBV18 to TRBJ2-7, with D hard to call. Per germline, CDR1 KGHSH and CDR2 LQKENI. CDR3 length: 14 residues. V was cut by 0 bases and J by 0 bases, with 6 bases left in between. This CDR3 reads CASSPPNHSYEQYF. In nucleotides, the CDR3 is TGTGCCAGCTCACCACCGAACCACTCCTACGAGCAGTACTTC.

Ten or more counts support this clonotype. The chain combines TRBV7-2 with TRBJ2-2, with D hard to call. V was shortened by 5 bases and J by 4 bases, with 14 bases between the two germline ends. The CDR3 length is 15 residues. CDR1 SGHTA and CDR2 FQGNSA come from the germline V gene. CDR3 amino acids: CASSPAWDGTGELFF. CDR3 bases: TGTGCCAGCAGCCCCGCCTGGGATGGCACCGGGGAGCTGTTTTTT.

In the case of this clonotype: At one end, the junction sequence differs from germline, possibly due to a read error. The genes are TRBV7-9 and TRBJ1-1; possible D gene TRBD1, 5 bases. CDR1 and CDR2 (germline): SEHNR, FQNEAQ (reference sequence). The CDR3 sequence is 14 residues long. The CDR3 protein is CAGSLVGVVTEAFF. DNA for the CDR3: TGTGCCGGCAGCTTAGTAGGGGTGGTCACTGAAGCTTTCTTT.

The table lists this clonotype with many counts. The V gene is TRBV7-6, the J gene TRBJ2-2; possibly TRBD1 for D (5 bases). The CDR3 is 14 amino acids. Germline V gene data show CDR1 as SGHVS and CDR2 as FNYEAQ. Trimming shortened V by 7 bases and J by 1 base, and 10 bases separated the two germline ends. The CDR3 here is CASKVTGNTGELFF. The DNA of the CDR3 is TGTGCCAGCAAGGTTACAGGGAACACCGGGGAGCTGTTTTTT.

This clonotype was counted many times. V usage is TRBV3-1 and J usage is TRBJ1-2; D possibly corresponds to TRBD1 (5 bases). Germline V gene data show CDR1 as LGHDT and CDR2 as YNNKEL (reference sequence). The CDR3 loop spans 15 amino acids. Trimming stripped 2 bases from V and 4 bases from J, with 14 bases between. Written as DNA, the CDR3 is TGTGCCAGCAGCCAAAGCCCCCGGGGCGGCTATGGCTACACCTTC. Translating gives CASSQSPRGGYGYTF.

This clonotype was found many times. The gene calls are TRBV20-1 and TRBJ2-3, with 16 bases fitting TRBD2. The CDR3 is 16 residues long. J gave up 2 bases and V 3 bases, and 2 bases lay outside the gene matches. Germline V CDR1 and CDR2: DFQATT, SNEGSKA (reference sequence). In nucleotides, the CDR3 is TGCAGTGCTAGGGGACTAGCGGGAGGGCCCACAGATACGCAGTATTTT. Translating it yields CSARGLAGGPTDTQYF.

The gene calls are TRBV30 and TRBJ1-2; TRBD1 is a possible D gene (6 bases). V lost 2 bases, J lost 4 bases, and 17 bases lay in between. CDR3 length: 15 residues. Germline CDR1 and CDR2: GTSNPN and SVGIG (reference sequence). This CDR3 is CAWSPDRTGAYGYTF. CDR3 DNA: TGTGCCTGGAGTCCCGACAGGACCGGGGCCTATGGCTACACCTTC.

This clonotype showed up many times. The CDR3 DNA reads TGTGCCAGCTCACCTTTCCAGGGCTACGAGCAGTACTTC. This encodes CASSPFQGYEQYF. The chain employs TRBV18 and TRBJ2-7; D may be TRBD1 (5 bases). The germline gives CDR1 KGHSH, CDR2 LQKENI. The CDR3 is made up of 13 amino acids. The V end lost 3 bases, the J end lost 3 bases, and 9 bases lay between the germline ends. The entire variable domain, with the rest obtained from reference TRBV18 and TRBJ2-7, is as follows: NAGVMQNPRHLVRRRGQEARLRCSPMKGHSHVYWYRQLPEEGLKFMVYLQKENIIDESGMPKERFSAEFPKEGPSILRIQQVVRGDSAAYFCASSPFQGYEQYFGPGTRLTVT.

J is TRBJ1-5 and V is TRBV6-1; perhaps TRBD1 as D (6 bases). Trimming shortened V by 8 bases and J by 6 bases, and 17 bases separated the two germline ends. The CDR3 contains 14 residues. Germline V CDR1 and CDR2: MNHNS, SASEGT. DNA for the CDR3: TGTGCCAGCGGACACCGGGGGGCAAGTCAGCCCCAGCATTTT. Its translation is CASGHRGASQPQHF.

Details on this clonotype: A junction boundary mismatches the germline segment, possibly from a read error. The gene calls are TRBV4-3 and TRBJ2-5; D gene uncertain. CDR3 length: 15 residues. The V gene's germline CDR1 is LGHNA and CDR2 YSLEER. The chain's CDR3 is CTSSPTLGYKDPQYF. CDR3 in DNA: TGCACCAGCAGCCCGACGTTGGGGTATAAGGACCCCCAGTACTTC.

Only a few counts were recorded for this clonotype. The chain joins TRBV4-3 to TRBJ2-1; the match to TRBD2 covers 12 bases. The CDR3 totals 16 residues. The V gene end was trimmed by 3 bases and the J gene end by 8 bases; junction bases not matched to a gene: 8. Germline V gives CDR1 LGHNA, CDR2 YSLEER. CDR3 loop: CASSHALAGGSDEQFF. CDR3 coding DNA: TGCGCCAGCAGCCACGCACTAGCGGGGGGTTCAGATGAGCAGTTCTTC.

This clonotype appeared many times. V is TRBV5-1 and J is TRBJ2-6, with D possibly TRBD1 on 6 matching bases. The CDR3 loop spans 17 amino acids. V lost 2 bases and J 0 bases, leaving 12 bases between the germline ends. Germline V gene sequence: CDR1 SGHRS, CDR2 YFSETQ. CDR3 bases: TGCGCCAGCAGCTTAGCGACAGGTCCCTCTGGGGCCAACGTCCTGACTTTC. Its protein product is CASSLATGPSGANVLTF. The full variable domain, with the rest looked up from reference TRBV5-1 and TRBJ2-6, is KAGVTQTPRYLIKTRGQQVTLSCSPISGHRSVSWYQQTPGQGLQFLFEYFSETQRNKGNFPGRFSGRQFSNSRSEMNVSTLELGDSALYLCASSLATGPSGANVLTFGAGSRLTVL.

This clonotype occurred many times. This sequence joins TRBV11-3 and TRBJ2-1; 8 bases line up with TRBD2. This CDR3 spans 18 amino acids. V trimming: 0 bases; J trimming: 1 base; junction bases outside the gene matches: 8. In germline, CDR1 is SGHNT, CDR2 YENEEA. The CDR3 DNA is TGTGCCAGCAGCTTAGATGGGTTCGGCGGGAGGTCCTACAATGAGCAGTTCTTC. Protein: CASSLDGFGGRSYNEQFF.

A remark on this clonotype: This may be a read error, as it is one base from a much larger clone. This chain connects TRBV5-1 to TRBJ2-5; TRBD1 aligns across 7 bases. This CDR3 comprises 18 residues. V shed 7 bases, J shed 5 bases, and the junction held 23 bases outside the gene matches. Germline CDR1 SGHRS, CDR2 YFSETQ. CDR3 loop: CASVPAPRDSGGGETQYF. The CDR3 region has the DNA TGCGCCAGCGTCCCCGCCCCCCGGGACAGCGGAGGTGGTGAGACCCAGTACTTC.

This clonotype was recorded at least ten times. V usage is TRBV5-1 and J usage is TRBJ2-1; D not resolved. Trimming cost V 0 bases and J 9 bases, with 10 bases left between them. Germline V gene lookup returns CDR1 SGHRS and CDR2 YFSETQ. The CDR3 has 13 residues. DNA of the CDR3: TGCGCCAGCAGCTTGGCAGTAAAGATTGAGCAGTTCTTC. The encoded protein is CASSLAVKIEQFF.

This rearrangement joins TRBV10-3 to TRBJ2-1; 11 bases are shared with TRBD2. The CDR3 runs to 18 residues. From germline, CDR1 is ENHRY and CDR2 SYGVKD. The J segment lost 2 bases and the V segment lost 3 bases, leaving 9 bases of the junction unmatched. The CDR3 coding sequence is TGTGCCATCAGTGACAATAGCGGGAGGGATTCGCCCTACAATGAGCAGTTCTTC. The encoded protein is CAISDNSGRDSPYNEQFF.

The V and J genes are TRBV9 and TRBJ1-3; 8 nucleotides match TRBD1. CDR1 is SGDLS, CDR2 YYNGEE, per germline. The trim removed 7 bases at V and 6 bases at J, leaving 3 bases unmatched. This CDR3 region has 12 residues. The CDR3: CASRDRQNTIYF. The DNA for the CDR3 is TGTGCCAGCCGGGACAGGCAAAACACCATATATTTT.

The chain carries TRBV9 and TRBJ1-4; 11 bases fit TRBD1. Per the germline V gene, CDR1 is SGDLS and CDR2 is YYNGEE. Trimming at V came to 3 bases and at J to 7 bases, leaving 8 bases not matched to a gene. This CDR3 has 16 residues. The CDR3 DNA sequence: TGTGCCAGCAGCGAATCCGGGACAGGGGGAGCTGAAAAACTGTTTTTT. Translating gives CASSESGTGGAEKLFF.

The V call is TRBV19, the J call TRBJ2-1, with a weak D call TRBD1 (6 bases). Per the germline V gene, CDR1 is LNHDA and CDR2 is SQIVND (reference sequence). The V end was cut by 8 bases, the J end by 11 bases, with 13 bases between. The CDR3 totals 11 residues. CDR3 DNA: TGTGCCAGTGATGACACAGGGAAGCAGTTCTTC. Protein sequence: CASDDTGKQFF.

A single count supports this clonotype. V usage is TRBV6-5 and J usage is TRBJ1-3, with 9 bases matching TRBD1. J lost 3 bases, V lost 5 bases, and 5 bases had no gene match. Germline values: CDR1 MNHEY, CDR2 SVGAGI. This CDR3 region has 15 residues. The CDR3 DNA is TGTGCCAGCAGTCCCGGGACAGGGAATGGAAACACCATATATTTT. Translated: CASSPGTGNGNTIYF.

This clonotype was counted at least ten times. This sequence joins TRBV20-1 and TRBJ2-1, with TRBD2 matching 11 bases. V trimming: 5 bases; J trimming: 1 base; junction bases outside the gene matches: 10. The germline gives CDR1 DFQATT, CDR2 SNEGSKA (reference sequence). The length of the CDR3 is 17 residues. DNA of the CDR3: TGCAGTGCTGTTGGGACTAGCGGCAAGATTTCCTACAATGAGCAGTTCTTC. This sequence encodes CSAVGTSGKISYNEQFF.

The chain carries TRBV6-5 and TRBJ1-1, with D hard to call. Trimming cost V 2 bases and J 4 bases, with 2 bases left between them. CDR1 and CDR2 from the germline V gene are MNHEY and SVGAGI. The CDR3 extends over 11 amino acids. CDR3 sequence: CASSYGTEAFF. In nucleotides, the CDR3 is TGTGCCAGCAGTTACGGCACTGAAGCTTTCTTT.